The clone carrying this T cell receptor beta chain was seen only once. This specimen comes from a study of T cells in localized non-small cell lung cancer. Trimming removed 1 base at V and 3 bases at J, with 10 bases between. This CDR3 region has 14 residues. Germline CDR1 and CDR2: SGHRS and YFSETQ. Only in-frame clones appear in the TCRdb table, and some are missing; sequencing was by immunoSEQ multiplex PCR. The sample lists about 600 clones, about a quarter occurring once. Sequencing was performed on lung tumor tissue, taken before any cancer treatment. V is TRBV5-1 and J is TRBJ1-1; no clear D gene. This receptor was obtained from a woman aged 35 to 69 with stage II squamous cell lung carcinoma. CDR3 in DNA: TGCGCCAGCAGCTTGTTGGGCTTAGACACTGAAGCTTTCTTT. It translates to CASSLLGLDTEAFF.